Following are 26 T cell receptor beta chains from one sample sequenced in a study of cytomegalovirus exposure and HLA in healthy donors. This PCR relied on a set of 60 Vbeta primers and 13 Jbeta primers. Using immunoSEQ multiplex PCR, the repertoire was profiled, and TCRdb retains in-frame clones only, with some absent. The sample totals about 130,000 clones. Sequenced input: PBMCs. The receptor set was obtained from a man aged 18-30 years in good health and CMV-seronegative.

The chain carries TRBV4-1 and TRBJ2-1; 7 bases line up with TRBD1. Germline CDR1 is MGHRA and CDR2 is YSYEKL. The J segment lost 3 bases and the V segment lost 3 bases, leaving 8 bases of the junction unmatched. The CDR3 has 16 amino acids. CDR3 in DNA: TGCGCCAGCAGCCAGCCCTCCGGGACAGACTACAATGAGCAGTTCTTC. Translation gives CASSQPSGTDYNEQFF.

The chain employs TRBV15 and TRBJ1-3; D may be TRBD1 (5 bases). The V gene's germline CDR1 is LNHNV and CDR2 YYDKDF (reference sequence). V lost 7 bases to trimming and J lost 4 bases, with 20 bases between them. There are 16 residues in the CDR3. CDR3 coding DNA: TGTGCCACCACAGGACATGGGACTACCTACGGAAACACCATATATTTT. Translated: CATTGHGTTYGNTIYF.

This chain connects TRBV18 to TRBJ1-3; D not resolved. The CDR3 consists of 14 residues. Trimming pared 1 base from V and 4 bases from J, leaving 8 bases between. Germline CDR1 KGHSH, CDR2 LQKENI. The CDR3 DNA follows: TGTGCCAGCTCACCACTTCGGGAAGGAAACACCATATATTTT. This sequence encodes CASSPLREGNTIYF.

The chain employs TRBV19 and TRBJ2-1, with 9 bases identical to TRBD2. Germline CDR1 and CDR2: LNHDA and SQIVND (reference sequence). The CDR3 has 15 amino acids. The ends lost 5 bases at V and 4 bases at J; junction bases unmatched: 6. The CDR3 DNA follows: TGTGCCAGTAGTGATCTAGCGGGACAATACAATGAGCAGTTCTTC. The encoded protein is CASSDLAGQYNEQFF. The variable domain in full, with the rest retrieved from reference TRBV19 and TRBJ2-1, is DGGITQSPKYLFRKEGQNVTLSCEQNLNHDAMYWYRQDPGQGLRLIYYSQIVNDFQKGDIAEGYSVSREKKESFPLTVTSAQKNPTAFYLCASSDLAGQYNEQFFGPGTRLTVL.

This chain's CDR3 is CASTRSALYNEQFF. In nucleotides, the CDR3 is TGCGCCAGCACTCGTAGCGCGCTCTACAATGAGCAGTTCTTC. J is TRBJ2-1 and V is TRBV5-1; D may be TRBD2 (5 bases). The CDR3 is 14 residues long. With 6 bases removed from V and 3 bases from J, the gap between germline ends came to 13 bases. Germline CDR1 SGHRS, CDR2 YFSETQ.

This rearrangement joins TRBV30 to TRBJ2-7; 7 bases agree with TRBD1. The germline V gene encodes CDR1 GTSNPN and CDR2 SVGIG (reference sequence). Trimming at V came to 3 bases and at J to 2 bases, leaving 7 bases not matched to a gene. There are 14 residues in the CDR3. The CDR3 loop reads CAWSPIGQAYEQYF. CDR3 coding DNA: TGTGCCTGGAGCCCCATCGGACAGGCCTACGAGCAGTACTTC.

This sequence joins TRBV15 and TRBJ2-3; possibly TRBD2 for D (5 bases). Trimming pared 1 base from V and 6 bases from J, leaving 17 bases between. CDR3 length: 16 amino acids. Germline CDR1 is LNHNV and CDR2 is YYDKDF (reference sequence). The CDR3 reads CATSRGGFRGRDTQYF. CDR3 coding DNA: TGTGCCACCAGCAGAGGAGGGTTTCGCGGTCGGGATACGCAGTATTTT.

This chain connects TRBV5-1 to TRBJ2-3; 8 nucleotides match TRBD2. The junction had 10 bases not matched to a gene; V was cut back by 4 bases and J by 3 bases. Germline lookup yields CDR1 SGHRS and CDR2 YFSETQ. CDR3 length: 16 amino acids. The CDR3 loop reads CASSPTRSGGTDTQYF. CDR3 nucleotides: TGCGCCAGCAGCCCGACCCGCAGCGGGGGTACAGATACGCAGTATTTT.

The chain uses TRBV4-3 and TRBJ1-2; tentative D call: TRBD1 (5 bases). The V gene lost 4 bases and the J gene lost 2 bases, with 14 bases spanning the gap. The germline CDR1 and CDR2 sequences are LGHNA and YSLEER. This CDR3 contains 15 residues. The CDR3 is CASSPSRGANYGYTF. The CDR3 region has the DNA TGCGCCAGCAGCCCTAGTCGTGGGGCGAACTATGGCTACACCTTC.

This chain's CDR3 is CASSYSVQVSEQYF. The CDR3 coding sequence is TGTGCCAGCAGTTACTCGGTTCAGGTTTCCGAGCAGTACTTC. V gene TRBV6-5 combines with J gene TRBJ2-5; D not resolved. Matching the DNA end better, TRBJ2-7 makes the J call doubtful. The CDR3 sequence is 14 residues long. Germline V gives CDR1 MNHEY, CDR2 SVGAGI.

This chain links TRBV11-2 with TRBJ1-1; D remains unclear. Trimming took 0 bases from V and 6 from J, leaving 8 bases between them. The length of the CDR3 is 13 residues. Germline CDR1 reads SGHAT; CDR2 reads FQNNGV. The CDR3: CASSLDGRAEAFF. As DNA, the CDR3 is TGTGCCAGCAGCTTAGACGGGAGGGCTGAAGCTTTCTTT.

V usage is TRBV30 and J usage is TRBJ1-6; 10 nucleotides match TRBD1. V dropped 3 bases and J dropped 17; count of bases not matched to a gene: 7. Germline V lookup: CDR1 GTSNPN, CDR2 SVGIG (reference sequence). This CDR3 is built from 12 residues. DNA for the CDR3: TGTGCCTGGAGCGGCAGGGACAGGGGAGTCCACTTT. It specifies CAWSGRDRGVHF.

This rearrangement joins TRBV25-1 to TRBJ2-3; D remains ambiguous. From germline, CDR1 is MGHDK and CDR2 SYGVNS. The germline V and J ends were trimmed by 6 bases and 4 bases, with 8 bases remaining between them. CDR3 length equals 12 residues. CDR3 bases: TGTGCCAGCAGAGTAAGAGCAGATACGCAGTATTTT. It yields the protein CASRVRADTQYF.

The rearrangement links TRBV7-9 to TRBJ1-1; D unresolved. V shed 7 bases and J shed 11 bases, with 17 bases lying between them. The germline gives CDR1 SEHNR, CDR2 FQNEAQ (reference sequence). The CDR3 is made up of 12 amino acids. The CDR3 coding sequence is TGTGCCAGCACCACGGGAGGTGGGAGGGCTTTCTTT. This codes for CASTTGGGRAFF. Full variable domain (outside the CDR3, taken from reference TRBV7-9 and TRBJ1-1): DTGVSQNPRHKITKRGQNVTFRCDPISEHNRLYWYRQTLGQGPEFLTYFQNEAQLEKSRLLSDRFSAERPKGSFSTLEIQRTEQGDSAMYLCASTTGGGRAFFGQGTRLTVV.

V gene TRBV29-1 combines with J gene TRBJ1-2, with 8 nucleotides matching TRBD1. CDR1 SQVTM and CDR2 ANQGSEA come from the germline V gene. With 4 bases clipped from V and 5 bases from J, the junction kept 6 bases outside the gene matches. CDR3 size: 13 residues. CDR3 residues: CSVATGTGYGYTF. CDR3 DNA: TGCAGCGTTGCGACCGGGACAGGTTATGGCTACACCTTC.

The chain uses TRBV7-2 and TRBJ2-5, with a possible D match to TRBD1 (6 bases). Germline values: CDR1 SGHTA, CDR2 FQGNSA. Trimming pared 6 bases from V and 0 bases from J, leaving 11 bases between. The CDR3 spans 14 residues. The CDR3 protein is CASRKRDNQETQYF. DNA of the CDR3: TGTGCCAGCAGAAAAAGGGACAACCAAGAGACCCAGTACTTC.

The J gene is TRBJ2-7, the V gene TRBV6-1; maybe TRBD2 (5 bases). This CDR3 contains 16 residues. The germline V gene has CDR1 MNHNS and CDR2 SASEGT. Trimming shortened V by 2 bases and J by 1 base, and 15 bases separated the two germline ends. The CDR3 coding sequence is TGTGCCAGCAGTGAAAATACGTTGGGGAGTTCCTACGAGCAGTACTTC. Translated: CASSENTLGSSYEQYF.

The CDR3 DNA reads TGCGCCAGCAGCTTATCCGGGACAGGCAATCAGCCCCAGCATTTT. This encodes CASSLSGTGNQPQHF. The J gene is TRBJ1-5, the V gene TRBV5-1, with 7 bases lining up with TRBD1. The CDR3 consists of 15 residues. CDR1 SGHRS and CDR2 YFSETQ come from the germline V gene. The ends lost 2 bases at V and 2 bases at J; junction bases unmatched: 4.

The gene calls are TRBV14 and TRBJ2-5; perhaps TRBD2 as D (6 bases). Germline CDR1 SGHDN, CDR2 FVKESK. The CDR3 contains 15 residues. Trimming took 4 bases from V and 4 from J, leaving 16 bases between them. CDR3 nucleotides: TGTGCCAGCAGCCGCCAAGCGGGTTTCGGAGAGACCCAGTACTTC. This codes for CASSRQAGFGETQYF. The entire variable domain, with the rest obtained from reference TRBV14 and TRBJ2-5, is as follows: EAGVTQFPSHSVIEKGQTVTLRCDPISGHDNLYWYRRVMGKEIKFLLHFVKESKQDESGMPNNRFLAERTGGTYSTLKVQPAELEDSGVYFCASSRQAGFGETQYFGPGTRLLVL.

The chain combines TRBV11-3 with TRBJ1-2; 9 bases match TRBD1. V shed 1 base and J 3 bases; nucleotides not matched to a gene: 0. The length of the CDR3 is 14 residues. Germline V gene sequence: CDR1 SGHNT, CDR2 YENEEA. DNA of the CDR3: TGTGCCAGCAGCTTAGGACAGGGGGACTATGGCTACACCTTC. Its protein is CASSLGQGDYGYTF.

V gene TRBV9 combines with J gene TRBJ2-3; TRBD2 matches at 7 bases. This CDR3 is 16 amino acids long. The germline CDR1 and CDR2 sequences are SGDLS and YYNGEE. The junction had 12 bases not matched to a gene; V was cut back by 3 bases and J by 5 bases. As DNA, the CDR3 is TGTGCCAGCAGCGGCGCCGTCCTAGCGGATAGAGATACGCAGTATTTT. It is translated as CASSGAVLADRDTQYF.

The chain employs TRBV11-3 and TRBJ2-7, with 10 positions matching TRBD1. Germline loops: CDR1 SGHNT, CDR2 YENEEA. The CDR3 is 18 amino acids. The junction had 10 bases not matched to a gene; V was cut back by 2 bases and J by 0 bases. CDR3 sequence (DNA): TGTGCCAGCAGCTTATACAATCAAGGACAGGGGGTCTCCTACGAGCAGTACTTC. It codes for CASSLYNQGQGVSYEQYF.

The chain uses TRBV5-1 and TRBJ2-1; D is possibly TRBD1 (6 bases). Germline CDR1 SGHRS, CDR2 YFSETQ. Trimming took off 4 bases at V and 2 bases at J, with 16 bases between the two ends. The CDR3 has 16 residues. The CDR3 here is CASSLKTGNTYNEQFF. CDR3 sequence (DNA): TGCGCCAGCAGCCTTAAAACAGGGAACACCTACAATGAGCAGTTCTTC.

The chain carries TRBV5-8 and TRBJ1-1; maybe TRBD1 (5 bases). Trimming removed 1 base at V and 1 base at J, with 11 bases between. The CDR3 extends over 15 amino acids. In germline, CDR1 is SGHTS, CDR2 YDEGEE. The CDR3 is CASSLIGGTNTEAFF. The CDR3 coding sequence is TGTGCCAGCAGCTTGATTGGAGGGACGAACACTGAAGCTTTCTTT.

V usage is TRBV28 and J usage is TRBJ1-2; 8 bases map to TRBD1. Germline assignment: CDR1 MDHEN and CDR2 SYDVKM. V was clipped by 5 bases and J by 2 bases; unmatched bases: 4. There are 14 residues in the CDR3. The CDR3 DNA is TGTGCCAGCAGTCAGGGGGCCCAAAACTATGGCTACACCTTC. Amino acids: CASSQGAQNYGYTF.

This chain joins TRBV2 and TRBJ2-6; D call uncertain. This CDR3 has 14 amino acids. In germline, CDR1 is SNHLY, CDR2 FYNNEI. The V end lost 7 bases, the J end lost 0 bases, and 7 bases lay between the germline ends. CDR3 in amino acids: CASIFFSGANVLTF. The CDR3 nucleotides are TGTGCCAGCATTTTCTTCTCTGGGGCCAACGTCCTGACTTTC.